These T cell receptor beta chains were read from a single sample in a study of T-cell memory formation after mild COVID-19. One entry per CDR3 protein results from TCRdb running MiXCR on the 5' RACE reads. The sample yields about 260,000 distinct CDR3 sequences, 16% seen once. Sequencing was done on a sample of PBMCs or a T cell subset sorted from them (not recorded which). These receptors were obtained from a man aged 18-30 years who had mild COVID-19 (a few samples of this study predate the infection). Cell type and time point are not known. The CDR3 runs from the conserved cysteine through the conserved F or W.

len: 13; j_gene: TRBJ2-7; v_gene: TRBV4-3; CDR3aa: CASSQDSSAEQYF
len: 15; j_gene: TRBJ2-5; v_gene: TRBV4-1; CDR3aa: CASSLMGRTEETQYF
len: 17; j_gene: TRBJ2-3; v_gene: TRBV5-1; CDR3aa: CASSLAPGAGGQDTQYF
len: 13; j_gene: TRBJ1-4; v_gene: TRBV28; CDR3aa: CASRPGLAEKLFF
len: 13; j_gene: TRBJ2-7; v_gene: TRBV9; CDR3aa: CASSVGGRDEQYF
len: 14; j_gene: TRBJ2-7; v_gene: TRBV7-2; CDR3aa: CASRSLGSPYEQYF
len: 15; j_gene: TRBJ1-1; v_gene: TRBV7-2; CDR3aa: CASSLEARGSTEAFF
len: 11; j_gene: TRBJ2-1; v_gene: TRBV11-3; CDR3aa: CASSLAGEQFF
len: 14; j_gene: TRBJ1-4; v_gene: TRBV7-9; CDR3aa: CASSLAGYNEKLFF
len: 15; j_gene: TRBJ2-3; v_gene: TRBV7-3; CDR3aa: CASSHRGAGTDTQYF
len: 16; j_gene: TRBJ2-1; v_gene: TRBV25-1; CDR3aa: CASSEPDRGQYNEQFF
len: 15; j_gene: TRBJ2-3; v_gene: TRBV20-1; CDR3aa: CSAILSGGGTDTQYF
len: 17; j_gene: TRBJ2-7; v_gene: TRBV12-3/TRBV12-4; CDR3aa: CASSLNIGAPGGDEQYF
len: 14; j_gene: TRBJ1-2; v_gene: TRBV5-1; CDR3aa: CASSLAIRGNGYTF
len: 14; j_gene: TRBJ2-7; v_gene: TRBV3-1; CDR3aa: CASSQTGAVYEQYF
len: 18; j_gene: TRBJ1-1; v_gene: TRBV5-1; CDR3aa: CASSVRTGGLQMNTEAFF
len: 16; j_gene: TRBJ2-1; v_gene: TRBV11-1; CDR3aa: CASSHRRASSYNEQFF
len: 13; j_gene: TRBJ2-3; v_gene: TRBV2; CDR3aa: CASTTMGTDTQYF
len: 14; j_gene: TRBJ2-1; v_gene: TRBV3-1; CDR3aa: CASRPVGGGNEQFF
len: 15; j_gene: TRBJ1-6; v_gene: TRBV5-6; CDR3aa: CASSLTGAGDSPLHF
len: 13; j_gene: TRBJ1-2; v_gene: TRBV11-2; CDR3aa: CASSRDSGRGYTF
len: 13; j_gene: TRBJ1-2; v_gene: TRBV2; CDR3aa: CATLFQWGYGYTF
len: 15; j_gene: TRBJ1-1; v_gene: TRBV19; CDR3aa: CASSRGQPRVTEAFF
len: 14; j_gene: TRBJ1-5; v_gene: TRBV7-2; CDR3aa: CASSSSASNQPQHF
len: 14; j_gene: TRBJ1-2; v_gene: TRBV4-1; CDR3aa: CASSQVGGGYGYTF
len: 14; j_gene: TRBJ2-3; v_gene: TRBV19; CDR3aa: CASSLSLYTDTQYF
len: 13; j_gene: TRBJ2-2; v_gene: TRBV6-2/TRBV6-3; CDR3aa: CASAGHATGELFF
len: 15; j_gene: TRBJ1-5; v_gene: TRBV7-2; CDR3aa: CASSWQSYSNQPQHF
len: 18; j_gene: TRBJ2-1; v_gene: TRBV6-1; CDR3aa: CASRGLAGGLSSFNEQFF